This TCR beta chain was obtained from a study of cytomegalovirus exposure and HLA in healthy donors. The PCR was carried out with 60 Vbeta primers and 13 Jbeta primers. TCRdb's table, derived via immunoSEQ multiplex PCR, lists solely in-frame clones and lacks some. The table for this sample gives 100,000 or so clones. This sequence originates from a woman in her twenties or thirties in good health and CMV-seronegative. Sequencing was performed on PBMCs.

CDR3 nucleotides: TGCGCCAGCAGCTTGGCCACAGGGGGCTGGGGGGAGACCCAGTACTTC. It is translated as CASSLATGGWGETQYF. The chain joins TRBV5-1 to TRBJ2-5, with 9 positions matching TRBD1. V trimming: 0 bases; J trimming: 5 bases; junction bases outside the gene matches: 8. Looked up from germline, CDR1 is SGHRS and CDR2 is YFSETQ. The CDR3 is made up of 16 amino acids. Complete variable domain (other parts from reference TRBV5-1 and TRBJ2-5): KAGVTQTPRYLIKTRGQQVTLSCSPISGHRSVSWYQQTPGQGLQFLFEYFSETQRNKGNFPGRFSGRQFSNSRSEMNVSTLELGDSALYLCASSLATGGWGETQYFGPGTRLLVL.